The rows below give T cell receptor beta chains drawn from one sample of a study of CD8 T cells in ankylosing spondylitis. Using its own MiXCR run on the 5' RACE reads, TCRdb lists one record per CDR3 protein. The table includes 400,000 to 450,000 distinct CDR3 sequences, roughly 18% detected once. The specimen sequenced was blood, either unsorted or a sorted T cell fraction (not recorded which). These receptors were taken from a male donor with ankylosing spondylitis. The CDR3 runs from the conserved cysteine through the conserved F or W. The D gene is left open where the match is weak. Not all rows give a size; the values are once, few, many and, for expanded clones, a class.

few | TRBJ1-2 | TRBV29-1 | - | TGCAGCGTTGAAGATCCCTGGGCCGCGTATGGCTACACCTTC | CSVEDPWAAYGYTF
few | TRBJ2-1 | TRBV7-2 | - | TGTGCCAGCAGTACCAAGATAGGGCCCTACAATGAGCAGTTCTTC | CASSTKIGPYNEQFF
- | TRBJ2-3 | TRBV4-1 | - | TGCGCCAGCAGCAACGAGGCACTGCCCTACACAGATACGCAGTATTTT | CASSNEALPYTDTQYF
few | TRBJ1-1 | TRBV27 | - | TGTGCCAGCAGCCCGACGGTGGGGAACACTGAAGCTTTCTTT | CASSPTVGNTEAFF
- | TRBJ2-3 | TRBV18 | - | TGTGCCAGCTCACGGTTGACCTTGGATACGCAGTATTTT | CASSRLTLDTQYF
many | TRBJ1-4 | TRBV5-6 | - | TGTGCCAGCAGCTTCAAACGGGGGGCGAATGAAAAACTGTTTTTT | CASSFKRGANEKLFF
- | TRBJ2-1 | TRBV20-1 | - | TGCAGTGCTAAACGGTGGGGGTCCTACAATGAGCAGTTCTTC | CSAKRWGSYNEQFF
- | TRBJ1-3 | TRBV5-1 | TRBD1 | TGCGCCAGCAGCTCGGGACAGGGAAGCTTAGGTGGCACCATATATTTT | CASSSGQGSLGGTIYF
few | TRBJ2-5 | TRBV24-1 | - | TGTGCCACCAGTGATTCCACCGGGCCCTCGGAGACCCAGTACTTC | CATSDSTGPSETQYF
- | TRBJ2-7 | TRBV5-6 | - | TGTGCCAGCAGCTTCACAGGGTCGGGGGCCTACGAGCAGTACTTC | CASSFTGSGAYEQYF
few | TRBJ2-5 | TRBV2 | TRBD2 | TGTGCCAGCAGGGGATGGGGGACTAGCGGTAGAGAGACCCAGTACTTC | CASRGWGTSGRETQYF
- | TRBJ2-1 | TRBV19 | - | TGTGCCAGTAGTATTGGCGGGGCCAAGTTCTTC | CASSIGGAKFF
- | TRBJ1-3 | TRBV6-1 | TRBD1 | TGTGCCACCCAGGGGACAGGGGGTTACTCTGGAAACACCATATATTTT | CATQGTGGYSGNTIYF